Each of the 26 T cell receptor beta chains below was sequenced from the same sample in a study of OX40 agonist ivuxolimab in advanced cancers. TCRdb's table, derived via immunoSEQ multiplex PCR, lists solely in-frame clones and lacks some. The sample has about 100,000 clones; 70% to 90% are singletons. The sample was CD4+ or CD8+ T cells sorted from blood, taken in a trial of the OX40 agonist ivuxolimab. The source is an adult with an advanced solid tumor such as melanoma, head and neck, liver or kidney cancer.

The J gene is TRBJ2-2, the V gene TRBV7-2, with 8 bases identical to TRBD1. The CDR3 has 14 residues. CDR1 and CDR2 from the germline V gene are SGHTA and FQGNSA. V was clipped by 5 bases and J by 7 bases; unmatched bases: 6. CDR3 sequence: CASSPNRGDGELFF. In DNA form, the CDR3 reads TGTGCCAGCAGCCCGAACAGGGGGGACGGGGAGCTGTTTTTT.

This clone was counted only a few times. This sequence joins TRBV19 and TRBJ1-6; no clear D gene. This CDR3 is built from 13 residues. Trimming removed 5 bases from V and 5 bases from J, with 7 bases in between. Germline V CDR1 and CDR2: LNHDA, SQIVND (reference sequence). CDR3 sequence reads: CASSQGNNSPLHF. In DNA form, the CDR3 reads TGTGCCAGTAGTCAAGGGAATAATTCACCCCTCCACTTT.

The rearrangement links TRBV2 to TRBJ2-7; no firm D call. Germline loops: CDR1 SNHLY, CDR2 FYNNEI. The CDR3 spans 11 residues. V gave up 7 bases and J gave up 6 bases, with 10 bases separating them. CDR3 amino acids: CASIPQLEQYF. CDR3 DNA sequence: TGTGCCAGCATACCCCAGCTCGAGCAGTACTTC.

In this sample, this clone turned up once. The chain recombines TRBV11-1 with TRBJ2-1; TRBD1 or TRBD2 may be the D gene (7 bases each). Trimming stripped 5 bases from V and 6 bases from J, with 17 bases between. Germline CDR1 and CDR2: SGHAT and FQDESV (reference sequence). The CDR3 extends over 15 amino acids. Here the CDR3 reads CASSPGRGGGNEQFF. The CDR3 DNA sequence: TGTGCCAGCAGCCCGGGCAGGGGGGGAGGCAATGAGCAGTTCTTC.

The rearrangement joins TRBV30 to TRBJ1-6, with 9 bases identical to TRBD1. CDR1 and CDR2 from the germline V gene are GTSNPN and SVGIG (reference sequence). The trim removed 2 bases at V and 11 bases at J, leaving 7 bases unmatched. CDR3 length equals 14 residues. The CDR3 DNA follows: TGTGCCTGGAGTTCCGGGACAGGGTTTGCACCCCTCCACTTT. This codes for CAWSSGTGFAPLHF.

CDR3 sequence: CSGFHGDTQYF. The CDR3 DNA reads as TGCAGCGGCTTCCACGGAGATACGCAGTATTTT. The rearrangement uses TRBV29-1 and TRBJ2-3; unclear D gene. CDR1 and CDR2 (germline): SQVTM, ANQGSEA. This CDR3 comprises 11 residues. V lost 7 bases to trimming and J lost 5 bases, with 10 bases between them.

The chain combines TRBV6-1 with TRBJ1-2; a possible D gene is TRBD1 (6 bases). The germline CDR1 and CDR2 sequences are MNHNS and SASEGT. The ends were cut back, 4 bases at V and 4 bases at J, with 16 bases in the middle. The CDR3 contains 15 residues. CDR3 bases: TGTGCCAGCAGTGGCCAAGAGACAGGCTTCTATGGCTACACCTTC. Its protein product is CASSGQETGFYGYTF.

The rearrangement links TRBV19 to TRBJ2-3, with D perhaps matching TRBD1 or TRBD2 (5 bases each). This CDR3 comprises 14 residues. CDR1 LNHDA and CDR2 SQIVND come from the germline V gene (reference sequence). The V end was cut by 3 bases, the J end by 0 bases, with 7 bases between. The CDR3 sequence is CASSMWGSTDTQYF. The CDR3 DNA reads TGTGCCAGTAGTATGTGGGGGAGCACAGATACGCAGTATTTT.

For the CDR3, the DNA is TGTGCCAGCAGCTTAGAGACTAGCGGGATGGGGGACATTCAGTACTTC. Its protein is CASSLETSGMGDIQYF. The chain is built from TRBV11-1 and TRBJ2-4; 11 nucleotides match TRBD2. The junction had 7 bases not matched to a gene; V was cut back by 1 base and J by 8 bases. CDR1 SGHAT and CDR2 FQDESV come from the germline V gene (reference sequence). The CDR3 is 16 amino acids.

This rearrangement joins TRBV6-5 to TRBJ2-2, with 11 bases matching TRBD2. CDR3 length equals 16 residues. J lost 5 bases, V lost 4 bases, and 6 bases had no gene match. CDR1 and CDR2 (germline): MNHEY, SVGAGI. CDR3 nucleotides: TGTGCCAGCAGTTCACGACTAGCGGGACCGACCGGGGAGCTGTTTTTT. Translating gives CASSSRLAGPTGELFF.

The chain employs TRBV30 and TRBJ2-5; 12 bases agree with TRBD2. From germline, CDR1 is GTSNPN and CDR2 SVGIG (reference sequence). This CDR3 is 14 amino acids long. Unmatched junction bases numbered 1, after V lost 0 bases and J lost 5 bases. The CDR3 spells CAWSVLAGGETQYF. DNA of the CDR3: TGTGCCTGGAGTGTACTAGCGGGGGGCGAGACCCAGTACTTC.

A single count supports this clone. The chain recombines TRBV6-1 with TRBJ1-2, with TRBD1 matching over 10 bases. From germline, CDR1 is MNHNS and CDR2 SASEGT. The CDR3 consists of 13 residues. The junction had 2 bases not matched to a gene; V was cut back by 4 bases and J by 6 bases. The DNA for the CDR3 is TGTGCCAGCAGTGCGGACAGGGGGGATGGCTACACCTTC. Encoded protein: CASSADRGDGYTF.

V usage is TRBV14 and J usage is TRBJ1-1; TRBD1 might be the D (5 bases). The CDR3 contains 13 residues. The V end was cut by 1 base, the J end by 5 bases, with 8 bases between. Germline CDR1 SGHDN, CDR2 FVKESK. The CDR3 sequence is CASSQGQGTEAFF. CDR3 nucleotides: TGTGCCAGCAGCCAAGGGCAGGGAACTGAAGCTTTCTTT.

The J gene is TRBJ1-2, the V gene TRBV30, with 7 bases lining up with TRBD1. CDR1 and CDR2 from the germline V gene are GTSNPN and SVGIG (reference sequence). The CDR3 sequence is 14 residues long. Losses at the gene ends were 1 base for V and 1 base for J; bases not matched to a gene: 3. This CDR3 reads CAWSAGQVNYGYTF. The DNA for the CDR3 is TGTGCCTGGAGTGCCGGACAGGTTAACTATGGCTACACCTTC.

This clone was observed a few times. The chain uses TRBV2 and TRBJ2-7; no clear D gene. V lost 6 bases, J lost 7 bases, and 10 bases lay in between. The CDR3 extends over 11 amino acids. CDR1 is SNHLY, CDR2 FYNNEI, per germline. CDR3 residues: CASSLSREQYF. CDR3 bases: TGTGCCAGCAGCCTCTCGAGGGAGCAGTACTTC.

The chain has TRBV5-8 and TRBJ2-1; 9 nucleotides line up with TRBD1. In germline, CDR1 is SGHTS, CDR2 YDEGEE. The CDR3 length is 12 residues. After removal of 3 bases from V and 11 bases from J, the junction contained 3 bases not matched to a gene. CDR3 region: CASSYGTGQQFF. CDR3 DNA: TGTGCCAGCAGCTACGGGACAGGGCAGCAGTTCTTC.

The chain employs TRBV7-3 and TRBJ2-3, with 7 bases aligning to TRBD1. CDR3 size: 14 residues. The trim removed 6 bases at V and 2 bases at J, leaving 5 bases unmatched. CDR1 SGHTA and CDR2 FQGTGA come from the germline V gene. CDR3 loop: CASRSDRFTDTQYF. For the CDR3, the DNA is TGTGCCAGCAGGTCGGACAGGTTCACAGATACGCAGTATTTT.

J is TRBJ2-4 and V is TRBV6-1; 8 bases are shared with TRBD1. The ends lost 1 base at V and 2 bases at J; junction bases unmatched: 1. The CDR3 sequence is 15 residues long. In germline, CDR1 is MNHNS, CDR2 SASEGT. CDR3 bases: TGTGCCAGCAGTGAAGGGACAGGGACCAAAAACATTCAGTACTTC. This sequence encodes CASSEGTGTKNIQYF.

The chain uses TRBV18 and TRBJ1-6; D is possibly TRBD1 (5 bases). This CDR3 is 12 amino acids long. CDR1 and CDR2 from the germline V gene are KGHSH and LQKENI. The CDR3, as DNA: TGTGCGGGGACCTCGGGGAATTCACCCCTCCACTTT. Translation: CAGTSGNSPLHF.

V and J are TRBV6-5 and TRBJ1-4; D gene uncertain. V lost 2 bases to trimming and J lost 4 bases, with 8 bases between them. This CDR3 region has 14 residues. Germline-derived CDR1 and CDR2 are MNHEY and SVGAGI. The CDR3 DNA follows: TGTGCCAGCAGTTACGCGGGGTATAATGAAAAACTGTTTTTT. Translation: CASSYAGYNEKLFF.

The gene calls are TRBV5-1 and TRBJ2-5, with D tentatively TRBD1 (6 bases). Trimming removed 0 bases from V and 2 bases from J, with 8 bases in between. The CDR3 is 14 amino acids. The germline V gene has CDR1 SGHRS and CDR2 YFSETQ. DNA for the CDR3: TGCGCCAGCAGCTTGGGGACAGCTCAAGAGACCCAGTACTTC. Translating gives CASSLGTAQETQYF.

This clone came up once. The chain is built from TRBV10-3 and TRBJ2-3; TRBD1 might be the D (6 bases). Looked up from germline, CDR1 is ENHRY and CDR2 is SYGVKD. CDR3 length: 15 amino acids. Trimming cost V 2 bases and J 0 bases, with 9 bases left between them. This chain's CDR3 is CAISEQGQSTDTQYF. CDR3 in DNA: TGTGCCATCAGTGAGCAAGGACAGAGCACAGATACGCAGTATTTT.

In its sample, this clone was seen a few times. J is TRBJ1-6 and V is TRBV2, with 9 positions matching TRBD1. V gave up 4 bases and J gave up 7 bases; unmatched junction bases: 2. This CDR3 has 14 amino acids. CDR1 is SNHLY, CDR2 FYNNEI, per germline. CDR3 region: CASSVDRGNSPLHF. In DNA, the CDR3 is TGTGCCAGCAGTGTGGACAGGGGAAATTCACCCCTCCACTTT.

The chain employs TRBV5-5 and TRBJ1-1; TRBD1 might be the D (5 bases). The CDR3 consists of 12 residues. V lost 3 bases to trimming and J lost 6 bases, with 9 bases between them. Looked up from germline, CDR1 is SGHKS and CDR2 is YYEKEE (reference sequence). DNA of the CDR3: TGTGCCAGCAGCTACACAGGAGCTGAAGCTTTCTTT. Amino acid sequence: CASSYTGAEAFF.

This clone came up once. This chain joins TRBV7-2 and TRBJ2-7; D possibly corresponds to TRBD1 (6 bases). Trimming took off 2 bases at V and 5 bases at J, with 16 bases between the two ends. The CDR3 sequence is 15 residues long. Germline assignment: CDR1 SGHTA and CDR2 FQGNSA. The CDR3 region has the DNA TGTGCCAGCAGCTTACCCCTGGGACATTTTGACGAGCAGTACTTC. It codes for CASSLPLGHFDEQYF.

CDR3 residues: CASSIGTGRTDTQYF. The CDR3 DNA reads TGTGCCAGCAGCATCGGGACAGGACGCACAGATACGCAGTATTTT. The rearrangement uses TRBV9 and TRBJ2-3, with TRBD1 matching over 8 bases. Germline trimming cut 4 bases from V and 1 base from J; bases unmatched to any gene: 5. Germline CDR1 reads SGDLS; CDR2 reads YYNGEE. There are 15 residues in the CDR3. The full variable domain, in which reference TRBV9 and TRBJ2-3 provide the parts outside the CDR3, is DSGVTQTPKHLITATGQRVTLRCSPRSGDLSVYWYQQSLDQGLQFLIQYYNGEERAKGNILERFSAQQFPDLHSELNLSSLELGDSALYFCASSIGTGRTDTQYFGPGTRLTVL.